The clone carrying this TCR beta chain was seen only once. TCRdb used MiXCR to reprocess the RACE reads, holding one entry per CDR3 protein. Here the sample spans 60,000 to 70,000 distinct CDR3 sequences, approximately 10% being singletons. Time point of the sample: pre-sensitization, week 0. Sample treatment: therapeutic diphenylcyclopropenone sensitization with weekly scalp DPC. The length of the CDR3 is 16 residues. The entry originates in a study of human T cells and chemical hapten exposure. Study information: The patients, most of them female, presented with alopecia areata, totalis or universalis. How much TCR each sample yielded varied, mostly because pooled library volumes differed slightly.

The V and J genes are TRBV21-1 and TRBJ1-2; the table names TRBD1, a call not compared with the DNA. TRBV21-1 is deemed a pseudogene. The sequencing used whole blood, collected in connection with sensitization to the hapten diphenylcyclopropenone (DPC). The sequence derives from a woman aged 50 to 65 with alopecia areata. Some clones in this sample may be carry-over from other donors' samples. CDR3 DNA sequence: TGTGCCAGCAGCTCCCGTTTAGGGCTGCATGCCTATGGCTACACCTTC. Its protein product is CASSSRLGLHAYGYTF.